This passage covers 21 T cell receptor beta chains from one sample sequenced in a study of tumor-infiltrating lymphocytes in primary liver carcinoma (dated by TCRdb to 2016 to 2017). Without any cell sorting, total RNA and DNA were extracted together from 20-30 mg of bulk tissue using the AllPrep DNA/RNA mini kit. Sequencing used an Illumina HiSeq 2500. Using a constant-region primer and ProtoScript II reverse transcriptase, TCRbeta-specific cDNA was reverse-transcribed from roughly 460 ng total RNA. Three nested multiplex PCR rounds, following a slightly modified ARM-PCR procedure, were used to build the TCRbeta libraries. Multiplex TRBV1-TRBV30 forward primers and a Cbeta reverse primer were used in the first two PCR rounds, each of which was run for 10 cycles. TCRdb took the public reads, trimmed them with fastp at Q25, ran MiXCR for clone calling and kept in-frame beta chains. All rows with the same CDR3 protein become a single entry with the most common DNA and genes. The sample includes some 38,000 distinct CDR3 sequences, with around 74% observed a single time. The ten largest clonotypes hold roughly 15% of the sample.

Source material: liver tumor tissue from sampling region 4. This specimen's cell subset or site label, per the study, means: tumor region T4, right-lateral pole. All receptors come from a man between 40 and 49 years old with primary liver carcinoma and hepatitis B virus infection.

With regard to this clonotype: The junction does not match germline at one end; this may be a read error. This rearrangement joins TRBV5-1 to TRBJ2-7; 9 bases fit TRBD2. The CDR3 covers 18 residues. Germline V gene lookup returns CDR1 SGHRS and CDR2 YFSETQ. The CDR3 reads CASNLHRGSGRFLPEQYF. In DNA form, the CDR3 reads TGCGCCAGCAACTTGCATCGTGGTAGCGGGAGATTCCTCCCCGAGCAGTACTTC.

A single count supports this clonotype. Sequence at one end of the junction differs from germline and may be a read error. This sequence joins TRBV5-1 and TRBJ1-1, with a possible D match to TRBD1 (6 bases). Germline V gene sequence: CDR1 SGHRS, CDR2 YFSETQ. The CDR3 has 15 residues. CDR3 loop: CASSSRGRRNTEAFF. CDR3 sequence (DNA): TGCGCAAGCAGCTCCAGGGGACGTCGGAACACTGAAGCTTTCTTT. The complete variable domain, with remaining parts taken from reference TRBV5-1 and TRBJ1-1, reads KAGVTQTPRYLIKTRGQQVTLSCSPISGHRSVSWYQQTPGQGLQFLFEYFSETQRNKGNFPGRFSGRQFSNSRSEMNVSTLELGDSALYLCASSSRGRRNTEAFFGQGTRLTVV.

With regard to this clonotype: The junction shows a germline mismatch at one end, possibly a read error. The chain is built from TRBV11-2 and TRBJ2-5; tentative D call: TRBD2 (5 bases). Germline V gene lookup returns CDR1 SGHAT and CDR2 FQNNGV. There are 12 residues in the CDR3. The CDR3 here is CVSSLSRETQCF. CDR3 sequence (DNA): TGTGTCAGCAGCTTGTCGAGGGAGACCCAGTGCTTC.

As for this clonotype: An end of the junction does not agree with germline; a read error may underlie this. This chain joins TRBV29-1 and TRBJ2-2; TRBD2 matches 9 bases. The CDR3 is 15 residues long. CDR1 and CDR2 from the germline V gene are SQVTM and ANQGSEA. The CDR3 coding sequence is TGCAGCGTTGGGACTAGCGAGGTGAACACCGGTGAGCTGTTTTTT. Its protein product is CSVGTSEVNTGELFF.

The V call is TRBV5-1, the J call TRBJ2-1; unclear D gene. This CDR3 comprises 13 residues. Trimming shortened V by 9 bases and J by 3 bases, and 13 bases separated the two germline ends. The germline V gene has CDR1 SGHRS and CDR2 YFSETQ. In DNA, the CDR3 is TGCGCCAATAGGCCATGGGGCTACAATGAGCAGTTCTTC. Its protein is CANRPWGYNEQFF.

This clonotype turned up a few times. At one end the junction does not follow the germline gene, possibly because of a read error. The chain carries TRBV11-2 and TRBJ2-7; D tentatively fits TRBD1 or TRBD2 (5 bases each). Germline V CDR1 and CDR2: SGHAT, FQNNGV. This CDR3 contains 15 residues. Here the CDR3 reads CASSLRWRGENEQYF. CDR3 DNA: TGTGCCAGTAGCTTACGATGGAGAGGGGAAAACGAGCAGTATTTC.

Of note for this clonotype: This likely comes from a read error, as the CDR3 has no conserved phenylalanine or tryptophan at its end. The genes are TRBV24-1 and TRBJ2-3, with 7 bases identical to TRBD2. Germline V gene sequence: CDR1 KGHDR, CDR2 SFDVKD. The CDR3 consists of 16 residues. The CDR3 DNA reads as TGTGGCACCAGTGGGAGGGGAGCAGCTAGCACAGATACGCAGTATTTA. Protein product: CGTSGRGAASTDTQYL.

Comment on this clonotype: The junction departs from the called germline gene at one end, perhaps through a read error. V and J are TRBV10-3 and TRBJ2-7; no firm D call. The CDR3 is 13 residues long. The V gene's germline CDR1 is ENHRY and CDR2 SYGVKD. The CDR3 nucleotides are TGTGTCATCAGTGGGCCGGTGAAGCACGAGCAGTACTTC. It yields the protein CVISGPVKHEQYF.

The chain uses TRBV11-2 and TRBJ2-6, with D possibly being TRBD1 (7 bases). From germline, CDR1 is SGHAT and CDR2 FQNNGV. This CDR3 contains 20 residues. Trimming removed 7 bases from V and 0 bases from J, with 25 bases in between. The CDR3 DNA sequence: TGTGCCAGCATGGGGGGAGACAGGGACATTTCCCTCTCTGGGGCCAACGTCCTGACTTTC. This codes for CASMGGDRDISLSGANVLTF.

Notes on this clonotype: As the CDR3 is not closed by the conserved phenylalanine or tryptophan, this likely results from a read error. No DNA is shown, since the ends of the CDR3 on it are uncertain; the CDR3 is the one TCRdb lists. The chain is built from TRBV30 and TRBJ2-3; TRBD2, as called in the table, went unchecked against the DNA. Germline CDR1 is GTSNPN and CDR2 is SVGIG (reference sequence). Termini included, the CDR3 measures 14 amino acids. CDR3 residues: CAWSRLAFTDTQCL.

This clonotype was seen ten or more times. The rearrangement uses TRBV6-5 and TRBJ2-3; D remains ambiguous. The CDR3 is 14 amino acids. CDR1 MNHEY and CDR2 SVGAGI come from the germline V gene. Trimming shortened V by 5 bases and J by 4 bases, and 13 bases separated the two germline ends. The DNA of the CDR3 is TGTGCCAGCAGTAGAGAGAGGTGGGCAGATACGCAGTATTTT. This gives the protein CASSRERWADTQYF.

With regard to this clonotype: The junction differs from germline at one of its ends, possibly a read error. This chain connects TRBV11-2 to TRBJ2-1; D gene unclear. This CDR3 region has 15 residues. Germline CDR1 and CDR2: SGHAT and FQNNGV. CDR3 sequence (DNA): TGTGCCAGCGGCTTTAGCAGGCCACTCGACAATGAGCAGTCCTTC. Its translation is CASGFSRPLDNEQSF.

The CDR3: CSAREGARSYEQYF. The CDR3 coding sequence is TGCAGTGCTAGAGAGGGCGCCCGCTCCTACGAGCAGTACTTC. This sequence joins TRBV20-1 and TRBJ2-7, with D hard to call. The CDR3 is made up of 14 amino acids. V was cut by 0 bases and J by 0 bases, with 9 bases left in between. CDR1 is DFQATT and CDR2 is SNEGSKA in the germline V gene (reference sequence).

With respect to this clonotype: A read error may be the cause here, since a much bigger clone is one base away. The chain carries TRBV7-6 and TRBJ2-3; no clear D. Looked up from germline, CDR1 is SGHVS and CDR2 is FNYEAQ. The CDR3 is made up of 14 amino acids. CDR3 region: CASSPLRGTDTQCF. The CDR3 DNA follows: TGTGCCAGCAGCCCCCTGAGAGGCACAGATACGCAGTGTTTT. Looking up the rest from reference TRBV7-6 and TRBJ2-3 gives the full variable domain: GAGVSQSPRYKVTKRGQDVALRCDPISGHVSLYWYRQALGQGPEFLTYFNYEAQQDKSGLPNDRFSAERPEGSISTLTIQRTEQRDSAMYRCASSPLRGTDTQCFGPGTRLTVL.

This clonotype occurred a few times. The rearrangement links TRBV19 to TRBJ2-5; TRBD2 is a possible D gene (5 bases). This CDR3 has 13 amino acids. CDR1 is LNHDA and CDR2 is SQIVND in the germline V gene (reference sequence). V gave up 4 bases and J gave up 5 bases, with 11 bases separating them. CDR3 sequence reads: CASSTGMRETQYF. In nucleotides, the CDR3 is TGTGCCAGTAGTACGGGGATGCGGGAGACCCAGTACTTC.

V usage is TRBV7-3 and J usage is TRBJ2-5; 10 bases are shared with TRBD1. Germline-derived CDR1 and CDR2 are SGHTA and FQGTGA. V lost 7 bases, J lost 5 bases, and 7 bases stayed unmatched. The CDR3 is 14 residues long. This CDR3 is CASNIAGQGETQYF. The CDR3, as DNA: TGTGCCAGCAACATAGCGGGACAGGGGGAGACCCAGTACTTC.

Note on this clonotype: A junction boundary mismatches the germline segment, possibly from a read error. The chain combines TRBV20-1 with TRBJ2-5; maybe TRBD1 (6 bases). The CDR3 covers 13 residues. Germline V CDR1 and CDR2: DFQATT, SNEGSKA (reference sequence). The CDR3 is CNAPVRDTQTQHF. CDR3 DNA sequence: TGCAATGCGCCGGTCCGGGACACCCAAACCCAGCACTTC.

On this clonotype itself: An end of the junction differs from the germline gene, which may be a read error. The chain joins TRBV28 to TRBJ2-1; D not certain. Germline CDR1 MDHEN, CDR2 SYDVKM. This CDR3 region has 12 residues. This chain's CDR3 is CATPSSSHEHFF. The CDR3 coding sequence is TGTGCCACCCCCTCATCTAGTCACGAGCATTTCTTC.

J is TRBJ2-3 and V is TRBV7-2, with TRBD1 matching over 8 bases. The CDR3 runs 13 residues. In germline, CDR1 is SGHTA, CDR2 FQGNSA. The V segment lost 5 bases and the J segment 4 bases; nucleotides outside the gene matches: 2. The CDR3 protein is CASSTDRADTQYF. The CDR3 nucleotides are TGTGCCAGCAGCACGGACAGGGCAGATACGCAGTATTTT. The whole variable domain, filled in from reference TRBV7-2 and TRBJ2-3, reads GAGVSQSPSNKVTEKGKDVELRCDPISGHTALYWYRQSLGQGLEFLIYFQGNSAPDKSGLPSDRFSAERTGGSVSTLTIQRTQQEDSAVYLCASSTDRADTQYFGPGTRLTVL.

Notes on this clonotype: The junction departs from the called germline gene at one end, perhaps through a read error. V usage is TRBV14 and J usage is TRBJ2-3; D assignment may be TRBD1 or TRBD2 (5 bases each). The germline V gene encodes CDR1 SGHDN and CDR2 FVKESK. This CDR3 comprises 13 residues. CDR3 nucleotide sequence: TGCGCCAGCGGCCCAGGATACACAGGTACGCAGTATTTT. Its protein is CASGPGYTGTQYF.

The V gene is TRBV7-9, the J gene TRBJ1-1; D call uncertain. The CDR3 is 14 residues long. Germline V gene data show CDR1 as SEHNR and CDR2 as FQNEAQ (reference sequence). The germline V and J ends were trimmed by 5 bases and 1 base, with 11 bases remaining between them. The CDR3 spells CASSPPGPNTEAFF. The CDR3 region has the DNA TGTGCCAGCAGCCCTCCTGGGCCGAACACTGAAGCTTTCTTT.